Below are 18 T cell receptor beta chains sequenced from a single sample in a study of shared clonotypes between healthy human individuals. Method: immunoSEQ multiplex PCR; TCRdb's copy keeps in-frame clones and lacks some. Counted here are roughly 640,000 clones, about 74% occurring once; the ten biggest clones make up less than 2%. Source material: memory CD4+ T cells sorted from blood. Subset here: CD45RA-negative fraction. These TCRs come from a woman in her twenties or thirties in good health.

The V call is TRBV10-1, the J call TRBJ2-2; 8 bases are a match to TRBD1. V gave up 3 bases and J gave up 4 bases; unmatched junction bases: 7. CDR3 length: 16 residues. Germline V lookup: CDR1 WNHNN, CDR2 SYGVQD (reference sequence). CDR3 coding DNA: TGCGCCAGCAGTGATGTAGGACAGGGAGGCACCGGGGAGCTGTTTTTT. This encodes CASSDVGQGGTGELFF.

In regard to this clone: No conserved phenylalanine or tryptophan ends this CDR3, so it is likely a read error. The DNA is left out, because the CDR3 cannot be placed on it with certainty; the CDR3 is given as TCRdb lists it. J is TRBJ1-2 and V is TRBV21-1. TRBV21-1 is given as a pseudogene. The CDR3 is 9 amino acids long, termini counted. CDR3: CASSKEVNI.

The genes are TRBV6-6 and TRBJ1-2; D call uncertain. V lost 6 bases and J 5 bases, leaving 10 bases between the germline ends. There are 12 residues in the CDR3. The germline V gene encodes CDR1 MNHNY and CDR2 SVGAGI (reference sequence). CDR3: CASSLSGYGYTF. In DNA, the CDR3 is TGTGCCAGCAGCCTGTCGGGATATGGCTACACCTTC.

A few counts support this clone. The chain couples TRBV2 to TRBJ2-1; 13 positions agree with TRBD2. Germline values: CDR1 SNHLY, CDR2 FYNNEI. This CDR3 contains 14 residues. V lost 7 bases to trimming and J lost 9 bases; unmatched junction nucleotides: 6. DNA for the CDR3: TGTGCCAGCAAGAGCGGACTAGCGGGAGTTGAGCAGTTCTTC. It specifies CASKSGLAGVEQFF.

This clone turned up a few times. This sequence joins TRBV7-9 and TRBJ1-2; 7 positions agree with TRBD1. Germline values: CDR1 SEHNR, CDR2 FQNEAQ (reference sequence). The CDR3 is made up of 14 amino acids. The J segment lost 4 bases and the V segment lost 2 bases, leaving 4 bases of the junction unmatched. CDR3 coding DNA: TGTGCCAGCAGCTTAAGGGACAGCGCCTATGGCTACACCTTC. This sequence encodes CASSLRDSAYGYTF.

The rearrangement uses TRBV19 and TRBJ2-7; 8 positions agree with TRBD2. Trimming took 1 base from V and 6 from J; bases not matched to a gene: 5. The CDR3 contains 14 residues. Germline CDR1 LNHDA, CDR2 SQIVND (reference sequence). For the CDR3, the DNA is TGTGCCAGTAGTATAGCGGGAGGGCCACGCGAGCAGTACTTC. The encoded protein is CASSIAGGPREQYF.

The V call is TRBV29-1, the J call TRBJ2-7; 9 bases are a match to TRBD2. The CDR3 runs to 14 residues. Per germline, CDR1 SQVTM and CDR2 ANQGSEA. J lost 4 bases, V lost 6 bases, and 10 bases had no gene match. CDR3 coding DNA: TGCAGCGTGCAAACGGGTACTAGCGGGTACGAGCAGTACTTC. Its translation: CSVQTGTSGYEQYF.

This clone was detected once. The chain links TRBV9 to TRBJ2-5; 9 nucleotides align to TRBD1. The CDR3 runs to 15 residues. Losses at the gene ends were 0 bases for V and 2 bases for J; bases not matched to a gene: 2. Germline V gene sequence: CDR1 SGDLS, CDR2 YYNGEE. The chain's CDR3 is CASSVDRGRQETQYF. CDR3 nucleotide sequence: TGTGCCAGCAGCGTAGACAGGGGGCGGCAAGAGACCCAGTACTTC. Full variable domain (remainder filled in from reference TRBV9 and TRBJ2-5): DSGVTQTPKHLITATGQRVTLRCSPRSGDLSVYWYQQSLDQGLQFLIQYYNGEERAKGNILERFSAQQFPDLHSELNLSSLELGDSALYFCASSVDRGRQETQYFGPGTRLLVL.

This chain uses TRBV6-6 with TRBJ1-4; no reliable D call. V dropped 4 bases and J dropped 8 bases, with 14 bases sitting between them. Germline V lookup: CDR1 MNHNY, CDR2 SVGAGI (reference sequence). CDR3 length equals 14 residues. Here the CDR3 reads CASSSQGIREKLFF. The CDR3 nucleotides read TGTGCCAGCAGTTCGCAAGGGATTCGCGAAAAACTGTTTTTT.

This clone was picked up a small number of times. The CDR3 DNA is TGTGCCAGCAGCCAAGCGGGGACAGGGGCCTACGAGCAGTACTTC. Protein: CASSQAGTGAYEQYF. The V call is TRBV7-9, the J call TRBJ2-7, with 10 bases aligning to TRBD1. Trimming at V came to 5 bases and at J to 2 bases, leaving 6 bases not matched to a gene. In germline, CDR1 is SEHNR, CDR2 FQNEAQ (reference sequence). The CDR3 is 15 amino acids. The variable domain in full, completed from reference TRBV7-9 and TRBJ2-7, reads DTGVSQNPRHKITKRGQNVTFRCDPISEHNRLYWYRQTLGQGPEFLTYFQNEAQLEKSRLLSDRFSAERPKGSFSTLEIQRTEQGDSAMYLCASSQAGTGAYEQYFGPGTRLTVT.

The chain links TRBV29-1 to TRBJ2-1; tentatively, D is TRBD1 or TRBD2 (5 bases each). Per germline, CDR1 SQVTM and CDR2 ANQGSEA. V gave up 1 base and J gave up 6 bases, with 16 bases separating them. The CDR3 totals 15 residues. Here the CDR3 DNA reads TGCAGCGTTGAAGCCTACCGGGGCCGGGGCAATGAGCAGTTCTTC. Amino acid sequence: CSVEAYRGRGNEQFF.

CDR3 sequence (DNA): TGTGCCACGGGTCTCGGTGCCGGGGCCAACGTCCTGACTTTC. Amino acid sequence: CATGLGAGANVLTF. V gene TRBV28 combines with J gene TRBJ2-6, with unresolved D. Trimming took 10 bases from V and 4 from J, leaving 14 bases between them. This CDR3 comprises 14 residues. CDR1 MDHEN and CDR2 SYDVKM come from the germline V gene.

The rearrangement joins TRBV28 to TRBJ1-4; a weak D match, TRBD1 (6 bases). Germline lookup yields CDR1 MDHEN and CDR2 SYDVKM. The CDR3 is 14 residues long. The V end lost 11 bases, the J end lost 4 bases, and 17 bases lay between the germline ends. DNA of the CDR3: TGTGCCGCGGCACAGGGAGGGGGTAATGAAAAACTGTTTTTT. Translation gives CAAAQGGGNEKLFF.

Note on this clone: This specimen includes other DNA sequences encoding the same CDR3. The chain is built from TRBV6-1 and TRBJ1-1; D is ambiguous. Germline V gene lookup returns CDR1 MNHNS and CDR2 SASEGT. The V end lost 5 bases, the J end lost 2 bases, and 3 bases lay between the germline ends. The CDR3 has 11 residues. CDR3 protein: CASSSNTEAFF. The DNA for the CDR3 is TGTGCCAGCAGTTCCAACACTGAAGCTTTCTTT.

V usage is TRBV15 and J usage is TRBJ2-3, with TRBD1 matching 8 bases. Germline V lookup: CDR1 LNHNV, CDR2 YYDKDF (reference sequence). The CDR3 covers 13 residues. The trim removed 7 bases at V and 2 bases at J, leaving 2 bases unmatched. The CDR3 coding sequence is TGTGCCACCAAGGACAGGGACACAGATACGCAGTATTTT. Residues: CATKDRDTDTQYF.

The chain employs TRBV15 and TRBJ2-3; 11 bases line up with TRBD2. With V trimmed by 0 bases and J by 4 bases, 9 bases remained unmatched. The CDR3 sequence is 18 residues long. The germline CDR1 and CDR2 sequences are LNHNV and YYDKDF (reference sequence). CDR3 in DNA: TGTGCCACCAGCAGAGATAGATTAGCGGGAGGGCCCGCAGATACGCAGTATTTT. It yields the protein CATSRDRLAGGPADTQYF.

V is TRBV6-4 and J is TRBJ1-2; TRBD1 aligns across 12 bases. V was clipped by 7 bases and J by 7 bases; unmatched bases: 13. In germline, CDR1 is MRHNA, CDR2 SNTAGT. This CDR3 comprises 16 residues. The CDR3 loop reads CASTSPGQGAQFGYTF. The CDR3 bases are TGTGCCAGCACTTCGCCGGGACAGGGGGCGCAGTTTGGCTACACCTTC.

The chain recombines TRBV5-1 with TRBJ1-5; D unresolved. Trimming stripped 0 bases from V and 10 bases from J, with 11 bases between. CDR3 length: 13 residues. Germline values: CDR1 SGHRS, CDR2 YFSETQ. CDR3 sequence: CASSLDAAQPQHF. The CDR3 DNA follows: TGCGCCAGCAGCTTGGATGCCGCCCAACCCCAGCATTTT.